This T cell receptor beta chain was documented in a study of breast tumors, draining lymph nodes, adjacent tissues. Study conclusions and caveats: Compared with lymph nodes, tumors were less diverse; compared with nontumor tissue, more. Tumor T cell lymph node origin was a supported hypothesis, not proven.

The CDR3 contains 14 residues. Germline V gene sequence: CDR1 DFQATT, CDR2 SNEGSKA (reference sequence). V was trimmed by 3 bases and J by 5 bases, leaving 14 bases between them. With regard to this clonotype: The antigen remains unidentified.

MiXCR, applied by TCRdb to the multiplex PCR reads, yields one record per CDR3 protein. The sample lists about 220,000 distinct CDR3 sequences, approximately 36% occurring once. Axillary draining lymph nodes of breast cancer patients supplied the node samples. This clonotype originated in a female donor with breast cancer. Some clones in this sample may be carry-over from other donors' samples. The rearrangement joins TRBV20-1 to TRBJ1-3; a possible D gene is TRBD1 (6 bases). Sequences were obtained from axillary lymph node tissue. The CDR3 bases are TGCAGTGCTAGTTTGCCGGGGGCAAGAAACACCATATATTTT. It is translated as CSASLPGARNTIYF.